Reported below is one TCR beta chain. The data derive from a study of blood T cell repertoires in COVID-19. Across the whole study: Samples came from the United States, Italy and Spain, spanning acute and convalescent COVID-19.

Symptom resolution, clearance, or two negative PCRs marked donors in Cohort 3 as recovered. Study processing details: Estimates of nucleated cell counts were drawn from the amplification of reference gene primers. Method: immunoSEQ multiplex PCR; TCRdb's copy keeps in-frame clones and lacks some. The V and J calls and clone size come from that table; D and trimming were worked out from the DNA. This sample has approximately 170,000 clones, with around four fifths found just once. The CDR3 has 16 amino acids. Germline lookup yields CDR1 MNHNY and CDR2 SVGAGI (reference sequence). Trimming took off 5 bases at V and 0 bases at J, with 14 bases between the two ends.

The sample taken for sequencing was PBMCs or T cells enriched from blood (not recorded which). This receptor was taken from a woman between 50 and 59 years old who had recovered from COVID-19. The chain links TRBV6-6 to TRBJ1-3; D gene ambiguous. The CDR3 protein is CASSRLVSDSGNTIYF. The DNA for the CDR3 is TGTGCCAGCAGTCGACTCGTCAGTGACTCTGGAAACACCATATATTTT.